This T cell receptor (beta chain) is drawn from a study of OX40 agonist ivuxolimab in advanced cancers. Study background: Patients got intravenous ivuxolimab at 0.01 to 10 mg/kg every 2 weeks. People in dose escalation had one of these cancers: hepatocellular carcinoma, melanoma, renal cell or head and neck cancer. Prior anti-PD-1, anti-PD-L1 or anti-CTLA-4 therapy did not bar entry, and about 40% had some.

This CDR3 contains 15 residues. The trim removed 1 base at V and 5 bases at J, leaving 4 bases unmatched. Germline values: CDR1 MGHDK, CDR2 SYGVNS. The study's findings and limits: Both blood CD4+ and CD8+ T cells showed clonal growth by week 6 at 0.1 to 3.0 mg/kg.

With respect to this clone: No antigen is known for it.

Clones were sequenced by immunoSEQ multiplex PCR, and TCRdb holds only the in-frame ones, with some missing. The sample carries 35,000 to 50,000 clones, 88% recorded once. The sequenced sample was CD4+ or CD8+ T cells sorted from blood, obtained in a trial of the OX40 agonist ivuxolimab. The origin of this receptor is an adult with an advanced solid tumor such as melanoma, head and neck, liver or kidney cancer. V and J are TRBV25-1 and TRBJ2-2, with TRBD1 matching 7 bases. The CDR3 sequence is CASSEFEQGTGELFF. CDR3 DNA sequence: TGTGCCAGCAGTGAATTCGAACAGGGGACCGGGGAGCTGTTTTTT.